The present T cell receptor (beta chain) was sequenced within a study of blood T cell repertoires in COVID-19. Study context: The study drew acute and convalescent COVID-19 samples from the United States, Italy and Spain. Nucleic acid was either cDNA or gDNA, and it came from T cells, B-cell-depleted T cells, or PBMCs.

Authors' data handling: Scientists estimated how many nucleated cells there were by amplifying reference gene primers. Libraries were prepared by immunoSEQ multiplex PCR; TCRdb keeps only in-frame clonotypes and omits some of them. That table gives V, J and clone size, and the DNA gave D and trimming. The data show about 68,000 clones, almost 85% seen once. Material for sequencing was peripheral blood. This clonotype was obtained from a man between 50 and 59 years old with acute or convalescent COVID-19.

The CDR3 bases are TGTGCCAGCACTACGGACAACTTCTCCTACGAGCAGTACTTC. This translates into CASTTDNFSYEQYF. The V call is TRBV2, the J call TRBJ2-7, with D possibly matching TRBD1 (5 bases). CDR1 and CDR2 from the germline V gene are SNHLY and FYNNEI. The germline V and J ends were trimmed by 7 bases and 0 bases, with 13 bases remaining between them. This CDR3 comprises 14 residues.